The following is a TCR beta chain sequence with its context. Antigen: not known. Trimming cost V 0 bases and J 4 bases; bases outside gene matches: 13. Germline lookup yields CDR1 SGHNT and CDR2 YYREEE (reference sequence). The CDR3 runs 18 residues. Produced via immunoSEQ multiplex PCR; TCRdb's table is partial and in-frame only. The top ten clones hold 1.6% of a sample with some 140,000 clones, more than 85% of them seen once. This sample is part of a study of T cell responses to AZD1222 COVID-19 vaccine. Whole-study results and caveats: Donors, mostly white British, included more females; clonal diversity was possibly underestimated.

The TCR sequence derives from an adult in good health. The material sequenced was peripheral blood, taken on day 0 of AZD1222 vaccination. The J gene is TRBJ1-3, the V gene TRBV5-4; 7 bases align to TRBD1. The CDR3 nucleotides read TGTGCCAGCAGCTTGGGTCCTGATTGGGACAGCACCGGAAACACCATATATTTT. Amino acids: CASSLGPDWDSTGNTIYF.